This record looks at one T cell receptor (beta chain) sequence and its context. The antigen is not known. These data are taken from a study of beta chain features in type 1 diabetes. Trimming took off 0 bases at V and 6 bases at J, with 18 bases between the two ends. The CDR3 loop spans 16 amino acids. Germline V gene sequence: CDR1 SGHRS, CDR2 YFSETQ. As every portion of the isolated RNA was reverse transcribed, the sequencing read expressed TCRB transcripts. TCRdb keeps only in-frame clones here, not all; method: immunoSEQ multiplex PCR. Of under 130,000 clones listed, roughly 28% were seen once; the top ten hold approximately 0.5%. Broader study findings: Shorter TCRB CDR3s, moderately but significantly so, marked every one of the four CD4+ subsets in Type 1 diabetes patients.

Sequencing used central memory CD4+ T cells from blood. The chain is built from TRBV5-1 and TRBJ1-2; D perhaps matches TRBD1 (6 bases). The origin of this receptor is a young woman with type 1 diabetes. CDR3 in DNA: TGCGCCAGCAGCTTGGGGACAGCTCCCGGACGAGATGGCTACACCTTC. Protein sequence: CASSLGTAPGRDGYTF. The whole variable domain, filled in from reference TRBV5-1 and TRBJ1-2, reads KAGVTQTPRYLIKTRGQQVTLSCSPISGHRSVSWYQQTPGQGLQFLFEYFSETQRNKGNFPGRFSGRQFSNSRSEMNVSTLELGDSALYLCASSLGTAPGRDGYTFGSGTRLTVV.